A single sample gave rise to the 19 T cell receptor beta chains below, sequenced in a study of OX40 agonist ivuxolimab in advanced cancers. The protocol was immunoSEQ multiplex PCR, while the TCRdb copy is restricted to in-frame clones and leaves out a portion. The table has tens of thousands of clones, 90% seen once. This specimen consisted of CD4+ or CD8+ T cells sorted from blood, obtained in a trial of the OX40 agonist ivuxolimab. Receptors originate from an adult with an advanced solid tumor such as melanoma, head and neck, liver or kidney cancer.

The rearrangement links TRBV19 to TRBJ1-1; 7 bases are a match to TRBD1. Germline CDR1 reads LNHDA; CDR2 reads SQIVND (reference sequence). With V trimmed by 3 bases and J by 7 bases, 8 bases remained unmatched. CDR3 length: 14 amino acids. The CDR3: CASSIWQGEFEAFF. In DNA form, the CDR3 reads TGTGCCAGTAGTATCTGGCAGGGGGAATTTGAAGCTTTCTTT.

The CDR3 DNA follows: TGTGCCAGCAGCACTGCAAGGGGGGTTGAGTCACCCCTCCACTTT. It yields the protein CASSTARGVESPLHF. This chain uses TRBV5-4 with TRBJ1-6; TRBD1 is a possible D gene (6 bases). The CDR3 has 15 amino acids. The V end lost 4 bases, the J end lost 10 bases, and 18 bases lay between the germline ends. Germline lookup yields CDR1 SGHNT and CDR2 YYREEE (reference sequence).

The chain is built from TRBV5-1 and TRBJ2-2; D unresolved. Trimming removed 0 bases from V and 4 bases from J, with 7 bases in between. Germline V gives CDR1 SGHRS, CDR2 YFSETQ. This CDR3 comprises 14 residues. The CDR3 protein is CASSLEGGTGELFF. The CDR3 nucleotides read TGCGCCAGCAGCTTGGAGGGCGGCACCGGGGAGCTGTTTTTT. Combining the CDR3 with reference TRBV5-1 and TRBJ2-2 gives the whole variable domain KAGVTQTPRYLIKTRGQQVTLSCSPISGHRSVSWYQQTPGQGLQFLFEYFSETQRNKGNFPGRFSGRQFSNSRSEMNVSTLELGDSALYLCASSLEGGTGELFFGEGSRLTVL.

This chain links TRBV6-6 with TRBJ2-3; D gene ambiguous. The ends were cut back, 2 bases at V and 0 bases at J, with 6 bases in the middle. Germline-derived CDR1 and CDR2 are MNHNY and SVGAGI (reference sequence). This CDR3 is built from 14 residues. The CDR3 reads CASSYVQSTDTQYF. The CDR3 region has the DNA TGTGCCAGCAGTTACGTACAGAGCACAGATACGCAGTATTTT.

The rearrangement links TRBV7-2 to TRBJ2-4; TRBD2 matches 8 bases. There are 18 residues in the CDR3. Germline lookup yields CDR1 SGHTA and CDR2 FQGNSA. Trimming removed 0 bases from V and 2 bases from J; junction bases left unmatched: 9. This chain's CDR3 is CASSLASGGARPKNIQYF. The CDR3 region has the DNA TGTGCCAGCAGCTTAGCCTCGGGGGGGGCTCGCCCCAAAAACATTCAGTACTTC.

CDR3 bases: TGTGCCAGCAGCCAACGTCCCACCGGGGAGCTGTTTTTT. The encoded protein is CASSQRPTGELFF. The chain has TRBV14 and TRBJ2-2, with D hard to call. The germline gives CDR1 SGHDN, CDR2 FVKESK. This CDR3 region has 13 residues. Trimming cost V 2 bases and J 4 bases, with 5 bases left between them.

The CDR3 DNA reads TGTGCCAGCAGCTCCCTGCCCAATGAGCAGTTCTTC. Its translation is CASSSLPNEQFF. The gene calls are TRBV7-3 and TRBJ2-1, with D hard to call. This CDR3 comprises 12 residues. Trimming removed 4 bases at V and 6 bases at J, with 7 bases between. The germline gives CDR1 SGHTA, CDR2 FQGTGA.

The chain recombines TRBV5-4 with TRBJ2-3; 10 positions agree with TRBD2. The CDR3 totals 19 residues. The junction had 14 bases not matched to a gene; V was cut back by 0 bases and J by 4 bases. Germline V gene sequence: CDR1 SGHNT, CDR2 YYREEE (reference sequence). The CDR3 sequence: CASSLDLAGVGIRADTQYF. In DNA, the CDR3 is TGTGCCAGCAGCTTGGACCTAGCGGGAGTCGGTATCCGCGCAGATACGCAGTATTTT. The full variable domain, with the rest looked up from reference TRBV5-4 and TRBJ2-3, is ETGVTQSPTHLIKTRGQQVTLRCSSQSGHNTVSWYQQALGQGPQFIFQYYREEENGRGNFPPRFSGLQFPNYSSELNVNALELDDSALYLCASSLDLAGVGIRADTQYFGPGTRLTVL.

The gene calls are TRBV29-1 and TRBJ2-5, with D maybe TRBD1 (6 bases). V was pared by 5 bases and J by 1 base, with 11 bases between. Germline CDR1 reads SQVTM; CDR2 reads ANQGSEA. The CDR3 runs 13 residues. CDR3 coding DNA: TGCAGCGTTCCCGGACAGCCCCAAGAGACCCAGTACTTC. This codes for CSVPGQPQETQYF.

The V call is TRBV6-1, the J call TRBJ2-1; 8 bases are shared with TRBD2. The V gene end was trimmed by 1 base and the J gene end by 0 bases; junction bases not matched to a gene: 5. The CDR3 spans 17 residues. Looked up from germline, CDR1 is MNHNS and CDR2 is SASEGT. CDR3 nucleotides: TGTGCCAGCAGTGAAGTTGAGCGGGGGTTCTCCTACAATGAGCAGTTCTTC. Translating gives CASSEVERGFSYNEQFF.

The chain is built from TRBV6-4 and TRBJ1-5, with a weak D call TRBD1 (6 bases). The CDR3 consists of 13 residues. Trimming removed 6 bases at V and 6 bases at J, with 12 bases between. Germline V lookup: CDR1 MRHNA, CDR2 SNTAGT. The CDR3 sequence is CASSRTVGQPQHF. The CDR3 DNA sequence: TGTGCCAGCAGCCGGACAGTTGGTCAGCCCCAGCATTTT.

The V and J genes are TRBV29-1 and TRBJ2-1, with D tentatively TRBD2 (6 bases). V was clipped by 5 bases and J by 0 bases, with 8 bases between them. This CDR3 is built from 13 residues. CDR1 SQVTM and CDR2 ANQGSEA come from the germline V gene. As DNA, the CDR3 is TGCAGCGTTCTCGGGAGCTCCTACAATGAGCAGTTCTTC. Translated: CSVLGSSYNEQFF.

This chain joins TRBV6-1 and TRBJ1-5, with a weak D call TRBD1 (5 bases). CDR1 and CDR2 (germline): MNHNS, SASEGT. V was pared by 4 bases and J by 7 bases, with 14 bases between. The CDR3 is 14 amino acids. The CDR3 sequence: CASSVSGVGQPQHF. In DNA form, the CDR3 reads TGTGCCAGCAGTGTTTCGGGGGTCGGGCAGCCCCAGCATTTT.

The chain couples TRBV11-1 to TRBJ2-3; TRBD1 matches 7 bases. CDR3 size: 15 residues. CDR1 is SGHAT, CDR2 FQDESV, per germline (reference sequence). V trimming: 5 bases; J trimming: 1 base; junction bases outside the gene matches: 6. The CDR3 coding sequence is TGTGCCAGCAGCCTTGAGGGGGCCCGCACAGATACGCAGTATTTT. Translation gives CASSLEGARTDTQYF.

A remark on this clone: Other nucleotide sequences from this sample produce the same CDR3. The chain combines TRBV5-6 with TRBJ1-4, with D hard to call. This CDR3 has 15 amino acids. Germline V gene lookup returns CDR1 SGHDT and CDR2 YYEEEE. Trimming removed 0 bases from V and 5 bases from J, with 11 bases in between. This CDR3 reads CASSLGAGLNEKLFF. The CDR3, as DNA: TGTGCCAGCAGCTTGGGGGCTGGGTTGAATGAAAAACTGTTTTTT.

The V and J genes are TRBV28 and TRBJ2-6; D may be TRBD1 (6 bases). Germline V gene data show CDR1 as MDHEN and CDR2 as SYDVKM. The CDR3 covers 13 residues. V was cut by 5 bases and J by 8 bases, with 10 bases left in between. Written as DNA, the CDR3 is TGTGCCAGCAGTGTACAGGGTTCCAACGTCCTGACTTTC. It yields the protein CASSVQGSNVLTF.

The chain uses TRBV28 and TRBJ2-4; TRBD2 matches at 8 bases. The germline gives CDR1 MDHEN, CDR2 SYDVKM. With 6 bases clipped from V and 0 bases from J, the junction kept 10 bases outside the gene matches. The CDR3 extends over 17 amino acids. The chain's CDR3 is CASRQRELTLAKNIQYF. The CDR3 nucleotides are TGTGCCAGCAGGCAGCGGGAGTTAACTCTAGCCAAAAACATTCAGTACTTC.

The V gene is TRBV11-2, the J gene TRBJ2-1; D might be TRBD1 or TRBD2, each matching 5 bases. V lost 1 base, J lost 10 bases, and 14 bases lay in between. The germline gives CDR1 SGHAT, CDR2 FQNNGV. The CDR3 extends over 14 amino acids. In DNA form, the CDR3 reads TGTGCCAGCAGCTTAGCGGGACGCCGCGAGGAGCAGTTCTTC. Protein product: CASSLAGRREEQFF.

The chain recombines TRBV19 with TRBJ2-3; 9 bases match TRBD2. This CDR3 comprises 17 residues. CDR1 LNHDA and CDR2 SQIVND come from the germline V gene (reference sequence). Unmatched junction bases numbered 12, after V lost 8 bases and J lost 0 bases. The CDR3 region has the DNA TGTGCCAGTCGGGCGGGAGGGCAGACCGTTAGCACAGATACGCAGTATTTT. Translating gives CASRAGGQTVSTDTQYF.